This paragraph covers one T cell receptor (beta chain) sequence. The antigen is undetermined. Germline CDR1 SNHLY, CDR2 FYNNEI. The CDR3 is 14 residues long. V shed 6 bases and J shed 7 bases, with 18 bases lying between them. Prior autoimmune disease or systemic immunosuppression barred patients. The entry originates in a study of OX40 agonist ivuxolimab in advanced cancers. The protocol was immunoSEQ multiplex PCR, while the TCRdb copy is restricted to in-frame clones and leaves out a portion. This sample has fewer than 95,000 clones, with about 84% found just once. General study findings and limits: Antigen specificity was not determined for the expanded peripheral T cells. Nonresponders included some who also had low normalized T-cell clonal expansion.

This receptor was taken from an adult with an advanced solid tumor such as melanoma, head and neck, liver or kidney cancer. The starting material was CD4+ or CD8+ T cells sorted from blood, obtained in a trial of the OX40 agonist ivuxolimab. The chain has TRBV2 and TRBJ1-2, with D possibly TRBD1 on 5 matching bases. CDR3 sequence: CASSPGTVYGGYTF. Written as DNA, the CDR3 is TGTGCCAGCAGCCCCGGGACTGTTTATGGTGGCTACACCTTC.